This T cell receptor beta chain was sequenced during a study of neurological immune-mediated disorders. This clonotype has ten or more counts. TCRdb passed the 5' RACE reads through MiXCR, listing each CDR3 protein once. Of around 60,000 distinct CDR3 sequences listed, roughly a tenth are singletons. Germline V gene lookup returns CDR1 DFQATT and CDR2 SNEGSKA (reference sequence). V was clipped by 6 bases and J by 7 bases; unmatched bases: 12. The CDR3 is 15 residues long. Time point meaning: longitudinal time-point 1 (baseline). This receptor was obtained from a male donor with HTLV-1-associated myelopathy (HAM/TSP). This chain links TRBV20-1 with TRBJ2-2; 9 positions match TRBD2. Material: PBMCs. The CDR3 loop reads CSATESGGPGGELFF. CDR3 in DNA: TGCAGTGCCACCGAAAGCGGGGGGCCCGGCGGGGAGCTGTTTTTT.